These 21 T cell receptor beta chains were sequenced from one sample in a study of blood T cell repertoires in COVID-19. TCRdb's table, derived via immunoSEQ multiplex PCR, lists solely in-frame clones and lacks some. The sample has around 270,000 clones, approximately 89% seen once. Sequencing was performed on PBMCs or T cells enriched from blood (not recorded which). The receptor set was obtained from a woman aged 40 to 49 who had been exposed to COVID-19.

For the CDR3, the DNA is TGTGCCAGCAGCCCCATATTGGTAGGGGACTCTGGAAACACCATATATTTT. This translates into CASSPILVGDSGNTIYF. The V call is TRBV25-1, the J call TRBJ1-3, with D perhaps matching TRBD1 (5 bases). The germline V gene encodes CDR1 MGHDK and CDR2 SYGVNS. This CDR3 contains 17 residues. The germline V and J ends were trimmed by 6 bases and 0 bases, with 18 bases remaining between them.

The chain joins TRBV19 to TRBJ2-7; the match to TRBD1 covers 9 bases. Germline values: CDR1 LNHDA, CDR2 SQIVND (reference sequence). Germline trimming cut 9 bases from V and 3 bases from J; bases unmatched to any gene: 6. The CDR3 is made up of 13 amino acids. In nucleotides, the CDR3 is TGTGCCAGGGGGGACAGGGTAGACTACGAGCAGTACTTC. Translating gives CARGDRVDYEQYF.

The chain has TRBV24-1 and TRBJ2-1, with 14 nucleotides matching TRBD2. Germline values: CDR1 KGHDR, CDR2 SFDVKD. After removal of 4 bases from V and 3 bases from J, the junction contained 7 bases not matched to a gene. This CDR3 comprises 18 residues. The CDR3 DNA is TGTGCCACCAGTGACTCCGGGACTAGCGGGAGATACTACAATGAGCAGTTCTTC. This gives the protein CATSDSGTSGRYYNEQFF.

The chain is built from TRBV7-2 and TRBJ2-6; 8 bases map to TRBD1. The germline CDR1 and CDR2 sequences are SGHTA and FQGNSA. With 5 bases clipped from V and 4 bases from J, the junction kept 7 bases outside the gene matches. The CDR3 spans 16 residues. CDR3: CASSTQDRAGANVLTF. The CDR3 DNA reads TGTGCCAGCAGCACCCAGGACAGGGCCGGGGCCAACGTCCTGACTTTC.

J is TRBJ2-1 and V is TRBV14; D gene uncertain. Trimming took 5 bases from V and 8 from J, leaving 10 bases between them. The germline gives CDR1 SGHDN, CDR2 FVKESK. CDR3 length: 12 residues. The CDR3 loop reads CASSAVGDEQFF. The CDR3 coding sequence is TGTGCCAGCAGCGCCGTTGGAGATGAGCAGTTCTTC. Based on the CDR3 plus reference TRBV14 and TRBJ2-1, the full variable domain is EAGVTQFPSHSVIEKGQTVTLRCDPISGHDNLYWYRRVMGKEIKFLLHFVKESKQDESGMPNNRFLAERTGGTYSTLKVQPAELEDSGVYFCASSAVGDEQFFGPGTRLTVL.

The CDR3 DNA is TGCAGTGCTCGTGCTTCACAGGGATGGGAGACCCAGTACTTC. Translated: CSARASQGWETQYF. The rearrangement uses TRBV20-1 and TRBJ2-5, with TRBD1 as a possible D gene (6 bases). Trimming took 5 bases from V and 5 from J, leaving 18 bases between them. Germline-derived CDR1 and CDR2 are DFQATT and SNEGSKA (reference sequence). The CDR3 runs 14 residues.

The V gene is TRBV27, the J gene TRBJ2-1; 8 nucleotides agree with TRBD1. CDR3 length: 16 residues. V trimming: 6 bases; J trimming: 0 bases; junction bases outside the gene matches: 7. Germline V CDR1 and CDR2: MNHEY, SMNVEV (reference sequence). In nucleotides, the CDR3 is TGTGCCAGCAGGATGGACAGGGAGGTCTCCTACAATGAGCAGTTCTTC. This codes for CASRMDREVSYNEQFF.

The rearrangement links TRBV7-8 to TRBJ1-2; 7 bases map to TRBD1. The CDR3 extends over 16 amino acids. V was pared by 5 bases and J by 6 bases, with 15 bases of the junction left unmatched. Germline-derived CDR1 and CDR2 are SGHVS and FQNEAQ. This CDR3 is CASSPLIGQGGHGYTF. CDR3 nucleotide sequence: TGTGCCAGCAGCCCTTTGATAGGGCAGGGGGGTCATGGCTACACCTTC.

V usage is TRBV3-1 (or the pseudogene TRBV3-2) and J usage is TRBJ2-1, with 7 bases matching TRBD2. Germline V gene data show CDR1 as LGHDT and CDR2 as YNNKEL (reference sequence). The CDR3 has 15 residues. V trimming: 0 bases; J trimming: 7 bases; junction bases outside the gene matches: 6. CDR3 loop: CASSQDPSGVNEQFF. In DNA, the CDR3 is TGTGCCAGCAGCCAAGATCCTAGCGGAGTAAATGAGCAGTTCTTC.

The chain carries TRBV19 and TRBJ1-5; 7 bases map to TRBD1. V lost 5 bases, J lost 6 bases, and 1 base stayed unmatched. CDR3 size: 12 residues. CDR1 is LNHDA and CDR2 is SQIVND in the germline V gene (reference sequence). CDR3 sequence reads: CASSDRAQPQHF. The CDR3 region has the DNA TGTGCCAGTAGTGACAGGGCTCAGCCCCAGCATTTT.

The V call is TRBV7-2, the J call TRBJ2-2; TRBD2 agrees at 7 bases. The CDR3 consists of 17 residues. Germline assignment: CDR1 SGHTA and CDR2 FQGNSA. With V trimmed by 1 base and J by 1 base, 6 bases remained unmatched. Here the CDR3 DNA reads TGTGCCAGCAGCTTAGATGGGCTAGCGGTGAACACCGGGGAGCTGTTTTTT. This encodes CASSLDGLAVNTGELFF.

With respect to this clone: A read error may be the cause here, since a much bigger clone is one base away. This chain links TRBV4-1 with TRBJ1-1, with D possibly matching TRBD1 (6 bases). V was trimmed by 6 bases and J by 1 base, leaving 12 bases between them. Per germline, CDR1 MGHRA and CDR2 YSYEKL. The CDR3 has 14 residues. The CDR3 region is CASRDSRENTEAFF. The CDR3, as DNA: TGCGCCAGCAGGGACAGCAGGGAGAACACTGAAGCTTTCTTT.

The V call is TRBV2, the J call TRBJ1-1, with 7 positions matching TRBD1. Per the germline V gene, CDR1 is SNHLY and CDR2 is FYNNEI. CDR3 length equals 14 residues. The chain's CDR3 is CARTGDSGLTEAFF. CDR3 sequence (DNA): TGTGCGAGGACGGGGGACAGCGGTTTAACTGAAGCTTTCTTT.

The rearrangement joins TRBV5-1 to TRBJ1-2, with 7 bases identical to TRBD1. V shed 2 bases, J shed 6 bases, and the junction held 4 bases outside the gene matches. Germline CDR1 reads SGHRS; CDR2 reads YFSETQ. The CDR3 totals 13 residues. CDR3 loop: CASSFTGEDGYTF. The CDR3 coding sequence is TGCGCCAGCAGCTTTACAGGGGAGGATGGCTACACCTTC.

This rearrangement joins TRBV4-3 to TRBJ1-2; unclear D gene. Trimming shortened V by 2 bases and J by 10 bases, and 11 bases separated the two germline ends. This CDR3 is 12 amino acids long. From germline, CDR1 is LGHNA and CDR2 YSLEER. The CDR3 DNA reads TGCGCCAGCAGCCAACGAGGGTCCCACTACACCTTC. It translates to CASSQRGSHYTF.

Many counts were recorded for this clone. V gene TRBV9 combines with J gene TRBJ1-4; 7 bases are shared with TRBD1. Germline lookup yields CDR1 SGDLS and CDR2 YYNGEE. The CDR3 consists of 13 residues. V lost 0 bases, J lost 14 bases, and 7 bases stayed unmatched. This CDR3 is CASSVEGGDFLFF. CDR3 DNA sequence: TGTGCCAGCAGCGTAGAAGGGGGCGATTTCCTGTTTTTT.

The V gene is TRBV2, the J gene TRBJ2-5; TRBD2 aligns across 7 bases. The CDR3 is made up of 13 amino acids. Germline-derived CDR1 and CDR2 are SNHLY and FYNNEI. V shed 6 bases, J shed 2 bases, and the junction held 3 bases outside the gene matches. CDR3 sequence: CASRGLGQETQYF. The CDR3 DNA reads TGTGCCAGCAGAGGACTAGGACAAGAGACCCAGTACTTC.

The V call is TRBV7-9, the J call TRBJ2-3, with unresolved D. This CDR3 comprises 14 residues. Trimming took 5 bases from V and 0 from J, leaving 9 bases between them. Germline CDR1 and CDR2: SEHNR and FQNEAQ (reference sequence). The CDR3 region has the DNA TGTGCCAGCAGCCCACAGAGTAGCACAGATACGCAGTATTTT. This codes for CASSPQSSTDTQYF.

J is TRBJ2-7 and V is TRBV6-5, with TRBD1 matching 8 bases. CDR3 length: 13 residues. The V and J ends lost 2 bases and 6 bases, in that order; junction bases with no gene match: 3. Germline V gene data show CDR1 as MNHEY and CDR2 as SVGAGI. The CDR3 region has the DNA TGTGCCAGCAGTTACCGGACAGGGCGCGAGCAGTACGTC. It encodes CASSYRTGREQYV.

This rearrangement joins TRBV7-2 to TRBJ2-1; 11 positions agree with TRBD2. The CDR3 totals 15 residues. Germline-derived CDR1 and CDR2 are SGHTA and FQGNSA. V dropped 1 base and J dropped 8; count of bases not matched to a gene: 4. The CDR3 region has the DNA TGTGCCAGCAGCTTAGTAGCGGGGGGGCCGTATGAGCAGTTCTTC. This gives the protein CASSLVAGGPYEQFF.

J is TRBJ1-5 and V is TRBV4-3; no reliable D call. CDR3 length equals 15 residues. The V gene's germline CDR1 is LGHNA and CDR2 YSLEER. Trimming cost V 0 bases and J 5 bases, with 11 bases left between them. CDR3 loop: CASSQEVNHYQPQHF. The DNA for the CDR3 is TGCGCCAGCAGCCAAGAGGTCAACCACTATCAGCCCCAGCATTTT.